Each of the 7 T cell receptor beta chains below was sequenced from the same sample in a study of cytomegalovirus exposure and HLA in healthy donors. PCR primers comprised 60 Vbeta and 13 Jbeta primers. Clones were read by immunoSEQ multiplex PCR, and TCRdb kept only the in-frame ones, dropping some. Of over 150,000 clones in the sample, 79% are singletons; the top ten hold around 1.9%. The sequencing sample was made of PBMCs. These receptor sequences come from a man aged 35-49 years in good health and CMV-seronegative.

The chain has TRBV29-1 and TRBJ2-7; D might be TRBD2 (6 bases). Per the germline V gene, CDR1 is SQVTM and CDR2 is ANQGSEA. Deletions cut 6 bases from V and 6 bases from J, with 12 bases between. CDR3 length: 11 residues. The DNA of the CDR3 is TGCAGCGTAGGGGACTCCGGCGAGCAGTACTTC. Translating it yields CSVGDSGEQYF.

As for this clone: Other DNA sequences of this sample code for an identical CDR3. J is TRBJ1-2 and V is TRBV6-1; 7 nucleotides line up with TRBD1. The V gene's germline CDR1 is MNHNS and CDR2 SASEGT. The length of the CDR3 is 12 residues. Germline trimming cut 8 bases from V and 6 bases from J; bases unmatched to any gene: 6. CDR3 in DNA: TGTGCCAGCCTAAGGACAGGCAATGGCTACACCTTC. Its protein is CASLRTGNGYTF.

The chain has TRBV2 and TRBJ2-7; TRBD1 is a possible D gene (6 bases). V dropped 6 bases and J dropped 0 bases, with 12 bases sitting between them. This CDR3 has 14 amino acids. Per germline, CDR1 SNHLY and CDR2 FYNNEI. The CDR3 DNA sequence: TGTGCCAGCAGGTGGACAGCGAACTCCTACGAGCAGTACTTC. This codes for CASRWTANSYEQYF.

This clone has more than one count but fewer than ten. The V and J genes are TRBV19 and TRBJ1-5, with D unclear. From germline, CDR1 is LNHDA and CDR2 SQIVND (reference sequence). Trimming pared 2 bases from V and 2 bases from J, leaving 13 bases between. The length of the CDR3 is 16 residues. CDR3 DNA: TGTGCCAGTAGTATACGAGACAAATTTGGCAATCAGCCCCAGCATTTT. The encoded protein is CASSIRDKFGNQPQHF.

The chain combines TRBV11-2 with TRBJ2-4; a possible D gene is TRBD1 (6 bases). Germline CDR1 reads SGHAT; CDR2 reads FQNNGV. The CDR3 spans 14 residues. V lost 0 bases to trimming and J lost 15 bases, with 18 bases between them. Written as DNA, the CDR3 is TGTGCCAGCAGCTTAGATCGCCGGGACAAAGCGTTGTACTTC. Translated: CASSLDRRDKALYF.

This chain joins TRBV4-1 and TRBJ2-7, with no clear D. The CDR3 loop spans 15 amino acids. V was shortened by 2 bases and J by 0 bases, with 11 bases between the two germline ends. Germline V gene lookup returns CDR1 MGHRA and CDR2 YSYEKL. The CDR3 region is CASSQSPTSSYEQYF. In DNA, the CDR3 is TGCGCCAGCAGCCAAAGTCCAACGAGCTCCTACGAGCAGTACTTC.

The chain joins TRBV18 to TRBJ1-1, with 11 bases that match TRBD1. The CDR3 length is 15 residues. V trimming: 2 bases; J trimming: 5 bases; junction bases outside the gene matches: 4. In germline, CDR1 is KGHSH, CDR2 LQKENI. CDR3 DNA: TGTGCCAGCTCACCAATAGGGACAGGGGGAACTGAAGCTTTCTTT. Translation: CASSPIGTGGTEAFF. Complete variable domain (other parts from reference TRBV18 and TRBJ1-1): NAGVMQNPRHLVRRRGQEARLRCSPMKGHSHVYWYRQLPEEGLKFMVYLQKENIIDESGMPKERFSAEFPKEGPSILRIQQVVRGDSAAYFCASSPIGTGGTEAFFGQGTRLTVV.